The rows below give T cell receptor beta chains drawn from one sample of a study of shared clonotypes between healthy human individuals. TCRdb's table, derived via immunoSEQ multiplex PCR, lists solely in-frame clones and lacks some. The sample carries around 610,000 clones, approximately 96% recorded once. Material: naive CD8+ T cells sorted from blood. Source of these receptors: a woman aged 25 to 39 in good health. Each CDR3 is given with its conserved first and last residue. D genes are given only for firm matches. Clone size, where shown, is once, few, many, or a class for clones that have expanded.

>TRBV13|TRBJ1-2|once|-
CATTPQGAYGYTF
TGTGCCACCACTCCACAGGGTGCCTATGGCTACACCTTC
>TRBV7-9|TRBJ2-1|-|-
CASSHRTASYNEQFF
TGTGCCAGCAGCCATAGGACAGCGAGCTACAATGAGCAGTTCTTC
>TRBV29-1|TRBJ2-7|-|-
CSVGGDTQPLWYEQYF
TGCAGCGTTGGAGGGGACACGCAACCCCTCTGGTACGAGCAGTACTTC
>TRBV29-1|TRBJ1-2|-|-
CSVDVQGVYGYTF
TGCAGCGTTGACGTACAGGGTGTTTATGGCTACACCTTC
>TRBV27|TRBJ2-1|-|-
CASSFSGSYNEQFF
TGTGCCAGCAGCTTTAGCGGATCCTACAATGAGCAGTTCTTC
>TRBV13|TRBJ2-7|-|-
CASSPGNGGYEQYF
TGTGCCAGCAGCCCGGGTAACGGGGGCTACGAGCAGTACTTC
>TRBV27|TRBJ1-2|-|-
CASSFDGNYGYTF
TGTGCCAGCAGTTTTGACGGCAACTATGGCTACACCTTC
>TRBV7-9|TRBJ1-1|once|-
CASSTLAEAFF
TGTGCCAGCAGTACCTTGGCTGAAGCTTTCTTT
>TRBV29-1|TRBJ2-7|-|TRBD1
CSASDRVGPYEQYF
TGCAGCGCATCGGACAGGGTTGGTCCCTACGAGCAGTACTTC
>TRBV29-1|TRBJ2-4|-|TRBD2
CSVRGTSGSRLAKNIQYF
TGCAGCGTTCGTGGAACTAGCGGGAGTAGATTAGCCAAAAACATTCAGTACTTC
>TRBV18|TRBJ2-2|-|-
CASSPSLTKYTGELFF
TGTGCCAGCTCACCCTCCTTGACGAAGTACACCGGGGAGCTGTTTTTT
>TRBV19|TRBJ2-7|-|TRBD2
CASSIGGSYEQYF
TGTGCCAGTAGTATCGGGGGGTCCTACGAGCAGTACTTC
>TRBV5-1|TRBJ2-1|-|-
CATTQGGEQFF
TGCGCCACCACACAGGGAGGTGAGCAGTTCTTC
>TRBV7-9|TRBJ1-2|-|TRBD1
CASSGKTGTGLSYTF
TGTGCCAGCAGCGGAAAGACCGGGACAGGGTTGAGCTACACCTTC
>TRBV6-1|TRBJ2-2|once|-
CASSVSGLTGELFF
TGTGCCAGCAGTGTATCAGGGCTTACCGGGGAGCTGTTTTTT
>TRBV14|TRBJ1-2|-|-
CASSHGDLISYTF
TGTGCCAGCAGCCATGGGGACCTAATTTCCTACACCTTC
>TRBV20-1|TRBJ2-1|-|-
CSARPSTEQFF
TGCAGTGCTAGACCGTCTACTGAGCAGTTCTTC
>TRBV4-1|TRBJ2-7|-|TRBD2
CASTPRLADSSYEQYF
TGCGCCAGCACCCCAAGACTAGCTGATAGCTCCTACGAGCAGTACTTC
>TRBV15|TRBJ2-5|-|TRBD1
CATSSDRGRGETQYF
TGTGCCACCAGCAGCGATAGGGGGCGAGGGGAGACCCAGTACTTC
>TRBV28|TRBJ1-1|-|-
CASSLGGATFDEAFF
TGTGCCAGCAGTCTCGGAGGGGCGACCTTTGATGAAGCTTTCTTT
>TRBV5-5|TRBJ2-7|-|TRBD1
CASSRARETGGDYEQYF
TGTGCCAGCAGTCGCGCCCGGGAGACAGGGGGTGACTACGAGCAGTACTTC
>TRBV30|TRBJ2-7|-|-
CAWDPKGDYEQYF
TGTGCCTGGGACCCCAAGGGGGACTACGAGCAGTACTTC
>TRBV2|TRBJ2-2|-|-
CAKSRDSYLNTGELFF
TGTGCCAAATCCCGGGACTCTTACTTGAACACCGGGGAGCTGTTTTTT
>TRBV19|TRBJ1-5|-|-
CASSMDRDDNQPQHF
TGTGCCAGTAGTATGGATAGGGACGACAATCAGCCCCAGCATTTT
>TRBV15|TRBJ2-2|-|TRBD1
CATGTGVTGELFF
TGTGCCACCGGGACAGGGGTTACCGGGGAGCTGTTTTTT
>TRBV11-2|TRBJ2-1|-|-
CASSFLRAPFYNEQFF
TGTGCCAGCAGCTTCCTACGGGCTCCCTTTTACAATGAGCAGTTCTTC
>TRBV27|TRBJ2-1|-|TRBD1
CASSHGTGNNEQFF
TGTGCCAGCAGTCACGGGACAGGGAACAATGAGCAGTTCTTC
>TRBV2|TRBJ1-2|-|TRBD1
CASNGQGAAGYTF
TGTGCCAGCAACGGACAGGGGGCAGCTGGCTACACCTTC
>TRBV28|TRBJ1-5|-|-
CASSSGVLSNQPQHF
TGTGCCAGCAGTTCGGGGGTCCTAAGCAATCAGCCCCAGCATTTT
>TRBV15|TRBJ2-5|-|-
CATSRGQPQETQYF
TGTGCCACCAGCAGAGGGCAGCCTCAAGAGACCCAGTACTTC
>TRBV7-9|TRBJ2-7|-|TRBD1
CASSTQTGTGPYEQYF
TGTGCCAGCAGCACCCAGACCGGGACAGGACCCTACGAGCAGTACTTC
>TRBV29-1|TRBJ2-5|-|-
CSVGAQETQYF
TGCAGCGTCGGGGCTCAAGAGACCCAGTACTTC